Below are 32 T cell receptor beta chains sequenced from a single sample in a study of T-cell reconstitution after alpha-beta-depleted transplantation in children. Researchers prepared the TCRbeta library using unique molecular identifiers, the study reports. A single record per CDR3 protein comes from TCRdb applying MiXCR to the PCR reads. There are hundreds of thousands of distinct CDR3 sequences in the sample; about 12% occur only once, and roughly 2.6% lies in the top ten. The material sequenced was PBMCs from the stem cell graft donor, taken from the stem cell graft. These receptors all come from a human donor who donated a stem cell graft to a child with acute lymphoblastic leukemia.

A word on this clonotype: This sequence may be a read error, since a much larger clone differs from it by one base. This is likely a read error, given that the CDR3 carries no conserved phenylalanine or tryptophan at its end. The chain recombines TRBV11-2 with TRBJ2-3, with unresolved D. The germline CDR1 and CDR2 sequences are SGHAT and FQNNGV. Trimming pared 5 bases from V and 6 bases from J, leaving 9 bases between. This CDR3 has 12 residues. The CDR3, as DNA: TGTGCCAGCAGCCGAGAGATCGATACGCAGTATTTG. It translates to CASSREIDTQYL.

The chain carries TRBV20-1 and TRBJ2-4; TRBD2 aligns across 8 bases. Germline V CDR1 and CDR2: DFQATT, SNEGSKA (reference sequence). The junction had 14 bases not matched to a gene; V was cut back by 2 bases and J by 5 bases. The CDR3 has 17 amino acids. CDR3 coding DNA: TGCAGTGCTAGACCCTTGGCGGGGGGCTTCACCGAAAACATTCAGTACTTC. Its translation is CSARPLAGGFTENIQYF.

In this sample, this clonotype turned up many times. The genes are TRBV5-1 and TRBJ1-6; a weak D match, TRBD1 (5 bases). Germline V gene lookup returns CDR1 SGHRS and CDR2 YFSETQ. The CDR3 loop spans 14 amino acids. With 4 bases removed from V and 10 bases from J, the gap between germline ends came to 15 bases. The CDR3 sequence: CASSITQGDSPLHF. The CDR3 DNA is TGCGCCAGCAGCATCACCCAGGGAGACTCACCCCTCCACTTT.

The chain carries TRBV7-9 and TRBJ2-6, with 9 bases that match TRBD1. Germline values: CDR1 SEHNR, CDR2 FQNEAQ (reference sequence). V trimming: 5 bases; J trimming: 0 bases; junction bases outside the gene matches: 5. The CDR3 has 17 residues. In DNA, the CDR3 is TGTGCCAGCAGCACTGGACAGGGGAGCTCTGGGGCCAACGTCCTGACTTTC. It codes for CASSTGQGSSGANVLTF.

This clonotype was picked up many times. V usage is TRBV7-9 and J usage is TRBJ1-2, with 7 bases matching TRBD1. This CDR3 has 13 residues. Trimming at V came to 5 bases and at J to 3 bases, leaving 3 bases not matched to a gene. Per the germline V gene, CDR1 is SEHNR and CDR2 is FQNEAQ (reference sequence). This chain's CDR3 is CASSSGTDYGYTF. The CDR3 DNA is TGTGCCAGCAGCAGCGGGACAGACTATGGCTACACCTTC.

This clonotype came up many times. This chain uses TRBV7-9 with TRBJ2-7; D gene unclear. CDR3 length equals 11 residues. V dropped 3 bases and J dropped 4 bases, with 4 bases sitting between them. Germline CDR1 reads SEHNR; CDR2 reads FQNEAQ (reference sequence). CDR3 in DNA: TGTGCCAGCAGCTTGGATTACGAGCAGTACTTC. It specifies CASSLDYEQYF. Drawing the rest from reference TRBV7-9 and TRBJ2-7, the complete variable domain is DTGVSQNPRHKITKRGQNVTFRCDPISEHNRLYWYRQTLGQGPEFLTYFQNEAQLEKSRLLSDRFSAERPKGSFSTLEIQRTEQGDSAMYLCASSLDYEQYFGPGTRLTVT.

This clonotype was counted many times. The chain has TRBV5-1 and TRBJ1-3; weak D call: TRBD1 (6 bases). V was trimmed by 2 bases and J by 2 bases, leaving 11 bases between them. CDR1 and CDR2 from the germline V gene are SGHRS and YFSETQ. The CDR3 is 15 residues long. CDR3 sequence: CASSFGDRTGNTIYF. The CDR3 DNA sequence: TGCGCCAGCAGCTTCGGTGACAGGACTGGAAACACCATATATTTT.

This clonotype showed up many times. The CDR3, as DNA: TGTGCCAGCAGCGTAGTCGACGGGGAGCTGTTTTTT. Translating it yields CASSVVDGELFF. This sequence joins TRBV9 and TRBJ2-2; D is unclear. This CDR3 is 12 amino acids long. The germline CDR1 and CDR2 sequences are SGDLS and YYNGEE. The V and J ends lost 0 bases and 7 bases respectively, with 4 bases between them.

The CDR3 sequence is CASSSTSGRGETQYF. CDR3 nucleotide sequence: TGTGCCAGCAGCTCGACTAGCGGGAGGGGTGAGACCCAGTACTTC. The chain combines TRBV7-9 with TRBJ2-5; 14 bases line up with TRBD2. Losses at the gene ends were 4 bases for V and 5 bases for J; bases not matched to a gene: 3. The length of the CDR3 is 15 residues. CDR1 is SEHNR, CDR2 FQNEAQ, per germline (reference sequence). Complete variable domain (other parts from reference TRBV7-9 and TRBJ2-5): DTGVSQNPRHKITKRGQNVTFRCDPISEHNRLYWYRQTLGQGPEFLTYFQNEAQLEKSRLLSDRFSAERPKGSFSTLEIQRTEQGDSAMYLCASSSTSGRGETQYFGPGTRLLVL.

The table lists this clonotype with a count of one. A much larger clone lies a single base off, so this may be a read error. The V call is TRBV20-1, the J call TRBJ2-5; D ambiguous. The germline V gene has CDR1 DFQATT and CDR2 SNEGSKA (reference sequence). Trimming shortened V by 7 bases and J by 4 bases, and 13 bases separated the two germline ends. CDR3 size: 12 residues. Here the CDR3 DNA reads TGCAGTGGATGGCGAGCGACAGAGACCCAGTACTTC. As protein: CSGWRATETQYF.

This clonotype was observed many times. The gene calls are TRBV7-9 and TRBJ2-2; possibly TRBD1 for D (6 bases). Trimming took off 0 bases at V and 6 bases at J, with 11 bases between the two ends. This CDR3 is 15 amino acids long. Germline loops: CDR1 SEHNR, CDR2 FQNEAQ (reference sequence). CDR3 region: CASSLAGAAPGELFF. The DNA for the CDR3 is TGTGCCAGCAGCTTAGCGGGGGCCGCCCCCGGGGAGCTGTTTTTT.

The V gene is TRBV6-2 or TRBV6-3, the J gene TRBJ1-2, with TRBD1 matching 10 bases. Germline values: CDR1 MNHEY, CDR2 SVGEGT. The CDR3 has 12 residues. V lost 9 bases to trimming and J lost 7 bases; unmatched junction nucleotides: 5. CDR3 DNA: TGTGCCAGTACCCGGGACAGGGGTGGCTACACCTTC. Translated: CASTRDRGGYTF.

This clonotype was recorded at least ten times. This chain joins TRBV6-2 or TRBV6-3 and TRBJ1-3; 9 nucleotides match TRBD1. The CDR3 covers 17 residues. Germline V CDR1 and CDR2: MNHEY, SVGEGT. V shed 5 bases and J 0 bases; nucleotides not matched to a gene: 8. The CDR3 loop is CASSLPGQGFSGNTIYF. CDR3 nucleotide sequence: TGTGCCAGCAGTCTACCGGGACAGGGTTTCTCTGGAAACACCATATATTTT.

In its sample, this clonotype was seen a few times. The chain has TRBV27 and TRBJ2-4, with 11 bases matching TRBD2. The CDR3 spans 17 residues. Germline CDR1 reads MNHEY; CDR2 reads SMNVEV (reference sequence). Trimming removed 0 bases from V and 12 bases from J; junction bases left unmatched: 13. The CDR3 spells CASSLSSLAGGGDSQYF. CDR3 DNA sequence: TGTGCCAGCAGTTTATCGAGCCTAGCGGGAGGTGGTGACAGTCAGTACTTC.

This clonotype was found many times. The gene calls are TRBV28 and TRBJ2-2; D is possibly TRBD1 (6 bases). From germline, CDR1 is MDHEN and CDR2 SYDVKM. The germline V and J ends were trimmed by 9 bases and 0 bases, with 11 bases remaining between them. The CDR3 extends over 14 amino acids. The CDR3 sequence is CARRAGANTGELFF. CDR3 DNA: TGTGCCAGACGAGCAGGGGCGAACACCGGGGAGCTGTTTTTT.

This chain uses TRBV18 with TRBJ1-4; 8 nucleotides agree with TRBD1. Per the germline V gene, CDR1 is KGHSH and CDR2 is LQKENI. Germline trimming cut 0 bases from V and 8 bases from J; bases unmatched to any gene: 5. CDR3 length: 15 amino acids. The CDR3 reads CASSPPNRGREKLFF. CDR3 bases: TGTGCCAGCTCACCACCGAACAGGGGGAGAGAAAAACTGTTTTTT.

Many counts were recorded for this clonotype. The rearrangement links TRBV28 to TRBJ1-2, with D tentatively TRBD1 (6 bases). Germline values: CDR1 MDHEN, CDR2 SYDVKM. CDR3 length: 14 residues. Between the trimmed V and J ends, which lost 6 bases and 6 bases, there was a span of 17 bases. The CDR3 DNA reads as TGTGCCAGCAGGCGCACCGCAGGGGATCATGGCTACACCTTC. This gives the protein CASRRTAGDHGYTF.

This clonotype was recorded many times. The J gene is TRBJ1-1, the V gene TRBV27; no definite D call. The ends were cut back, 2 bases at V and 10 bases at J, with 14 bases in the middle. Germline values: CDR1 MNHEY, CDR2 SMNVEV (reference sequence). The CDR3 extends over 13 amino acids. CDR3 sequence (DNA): TGTGCCAGCAGTTTAGTCGACGGCGGACCAGCTTTCTTT. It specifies CASSLVDGGPAFF.

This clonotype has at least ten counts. The CDR3: CSARPPGRITDTQYF. Here the CDR3 DNA reads TGCAGTGCTAGACCCCCCGGACGGATCACAGATACGCAGTATTTT. The chain recombines TRBV20-1 with TRBJ2-3; D uncertain. The CDR3 is 15 amino acids. The V end lost 2 bases, the J end lost 2 bases, and 14 bases lay between the germline ends. From germline, CDR1 is DFQATT and CDR2 SNEGSKA (reference sequence).

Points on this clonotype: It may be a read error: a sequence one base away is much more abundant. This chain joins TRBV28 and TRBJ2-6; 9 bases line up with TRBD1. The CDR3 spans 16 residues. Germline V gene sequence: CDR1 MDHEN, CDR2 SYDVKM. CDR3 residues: CASSLGDRAGANGLTF. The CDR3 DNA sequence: TGTGCCAGCAGTTTAGGGGACAGGGCGGGGGCCAACGGCCTGACTTTC.

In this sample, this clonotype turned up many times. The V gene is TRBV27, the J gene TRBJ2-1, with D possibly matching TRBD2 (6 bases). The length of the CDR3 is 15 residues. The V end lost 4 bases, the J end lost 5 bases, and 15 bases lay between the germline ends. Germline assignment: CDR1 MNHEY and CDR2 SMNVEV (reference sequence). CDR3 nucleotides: TGTGCCAGCAGTTCGAGCGGCGGGGCCCACAATGAGCAGTTCTTC. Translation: CASSSSGGAHNEQFF.

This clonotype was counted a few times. CDR3 protein: CASSLRGASYNEQFF. CDR3 DNA sequence: TGTGCCAGCAGCTTACGGGGGGCCTCCTACAATGAGCAGTTCTTC. The genes are TRBV7-2 and TRBJ2-1, with a weak D call TRBD2 (7 bases). V lost 2 bases and J lost 0, with 8 bases in between. The CDR3 contains 15 residues. Germline CDR1 is SGHTA and CDR2 is FQGNSA.

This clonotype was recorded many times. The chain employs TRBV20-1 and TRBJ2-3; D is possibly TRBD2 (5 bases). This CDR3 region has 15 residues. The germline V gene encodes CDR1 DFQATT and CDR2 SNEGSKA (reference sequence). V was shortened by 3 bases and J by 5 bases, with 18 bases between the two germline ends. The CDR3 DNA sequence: TGCAGTGCTAGTGACCGGGGAACAGCTGGAGATACGCAGTATTTT. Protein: CSASDRGTAGDTQYF.

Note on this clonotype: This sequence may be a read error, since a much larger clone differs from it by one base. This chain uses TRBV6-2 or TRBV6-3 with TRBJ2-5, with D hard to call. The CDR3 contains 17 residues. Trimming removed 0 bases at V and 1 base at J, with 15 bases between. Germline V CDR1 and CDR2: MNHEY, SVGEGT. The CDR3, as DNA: TGTGCCAGCAGTTACTCCTGCAGATCTAGGACCCAAGAGACCCAGTACTTC. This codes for CASSYSCRSRTQETQYF.

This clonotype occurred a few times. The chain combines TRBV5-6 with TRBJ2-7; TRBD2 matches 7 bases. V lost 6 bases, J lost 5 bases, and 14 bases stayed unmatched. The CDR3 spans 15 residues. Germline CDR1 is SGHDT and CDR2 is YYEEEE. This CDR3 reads CASTLRGGTGHEQYF. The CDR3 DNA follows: TGTGCCAGCACCCTACGCGGGGGAACTGGACACGAGCAGTACTTC.

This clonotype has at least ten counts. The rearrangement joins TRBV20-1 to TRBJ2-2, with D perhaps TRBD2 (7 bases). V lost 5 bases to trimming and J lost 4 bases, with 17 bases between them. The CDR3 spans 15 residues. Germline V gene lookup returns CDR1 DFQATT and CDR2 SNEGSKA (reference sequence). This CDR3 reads CSAYGAGAVTGELFF. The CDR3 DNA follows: TGCAGTGCTTACGGCGCGGGGGCCGTCACCGGGGAGCTGTTTTTT.

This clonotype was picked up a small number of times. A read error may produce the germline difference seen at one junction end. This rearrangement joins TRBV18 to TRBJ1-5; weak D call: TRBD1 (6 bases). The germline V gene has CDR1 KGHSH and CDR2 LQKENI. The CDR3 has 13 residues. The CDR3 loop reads CASSPQGEQPQHF. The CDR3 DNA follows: TGTGCCAGCTCGCCACAGGGCGAGCAGCCCCAGCATTTT.

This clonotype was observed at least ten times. The chain's CDR3 is CASSYDSSNQPQHF. In DNA form, the CDR3 reads TGTGCCAGCAGTTACGACAGTAGCAATCAGCCCCAGCATTTT. The chain joins TRBV6-2 or TRBV6-3 to TRBJ1-5; D is perhaps TRBD1 (5 bases). V lost 2 bases to trimming and J lost 0 bases, with 5 bases between them. Germline-derived CDR1 and CDR2 are MNHEY and SVGEGT. This CDR3 comprises 14 residues.

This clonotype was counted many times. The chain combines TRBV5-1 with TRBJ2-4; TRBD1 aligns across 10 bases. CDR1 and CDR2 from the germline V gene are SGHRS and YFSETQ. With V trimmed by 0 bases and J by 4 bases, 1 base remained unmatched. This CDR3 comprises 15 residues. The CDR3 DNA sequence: TGCGCCAGCAGCTTGGGGACAGGGGGAAAAAACATTCAGTACTTC. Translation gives CASSLGTGGKNIQYF.

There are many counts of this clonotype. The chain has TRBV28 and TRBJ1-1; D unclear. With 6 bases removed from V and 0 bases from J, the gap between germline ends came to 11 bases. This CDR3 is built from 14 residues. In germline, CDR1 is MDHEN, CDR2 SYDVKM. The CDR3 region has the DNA TGTGCCAGCAGGAGAGAGATCATGAACACTGAAGCTTTCTTT. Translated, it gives CASRREIMNTEAFF. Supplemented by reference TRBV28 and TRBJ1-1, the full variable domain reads DVKVTQSSRYLVKRTGEKVFLECVQDMDHENMFWYRQDPGLGLRLIYFSYDVKMKEKGDIPEGYSVSREKKERFSLILESASTNQTSMYLCASRREIMNTEAFFGQGTRLTVV.

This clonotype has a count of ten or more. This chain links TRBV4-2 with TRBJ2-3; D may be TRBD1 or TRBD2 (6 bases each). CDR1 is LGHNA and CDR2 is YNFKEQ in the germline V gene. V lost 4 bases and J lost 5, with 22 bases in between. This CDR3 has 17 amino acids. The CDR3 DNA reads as TGTGCCAGCAGCCCCGTCCCGCAAGGGGGGCCTGGAGATACGCAGTATTTT. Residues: CASSPVPQGGPGDTQYF.

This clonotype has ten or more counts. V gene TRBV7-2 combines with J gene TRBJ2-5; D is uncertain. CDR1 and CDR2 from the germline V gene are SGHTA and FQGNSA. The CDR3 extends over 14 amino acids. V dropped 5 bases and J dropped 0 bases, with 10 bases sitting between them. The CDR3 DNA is TGTGCCAGCAGCCCGGCTACCAACCAAGAGACCCAGTACTTC. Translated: CASSPATNQETQYF.